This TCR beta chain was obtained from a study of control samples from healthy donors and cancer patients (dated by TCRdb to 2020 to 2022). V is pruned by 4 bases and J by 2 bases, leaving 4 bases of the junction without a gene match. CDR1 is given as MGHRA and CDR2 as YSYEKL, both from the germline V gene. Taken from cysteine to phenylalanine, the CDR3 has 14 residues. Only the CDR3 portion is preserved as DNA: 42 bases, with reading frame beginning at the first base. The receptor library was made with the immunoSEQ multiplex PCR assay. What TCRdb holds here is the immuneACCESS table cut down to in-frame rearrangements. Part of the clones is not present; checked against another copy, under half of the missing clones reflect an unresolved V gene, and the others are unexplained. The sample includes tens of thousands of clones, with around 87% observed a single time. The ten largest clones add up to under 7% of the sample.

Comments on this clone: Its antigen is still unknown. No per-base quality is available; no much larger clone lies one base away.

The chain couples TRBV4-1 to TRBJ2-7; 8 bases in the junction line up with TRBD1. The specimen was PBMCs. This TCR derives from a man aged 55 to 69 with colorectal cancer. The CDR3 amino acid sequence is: CASSLGQGPYEQYF. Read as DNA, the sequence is TGCGCCAGCAGCCTCGGACAGGGCCCCTACGAGCAGTACTTC.